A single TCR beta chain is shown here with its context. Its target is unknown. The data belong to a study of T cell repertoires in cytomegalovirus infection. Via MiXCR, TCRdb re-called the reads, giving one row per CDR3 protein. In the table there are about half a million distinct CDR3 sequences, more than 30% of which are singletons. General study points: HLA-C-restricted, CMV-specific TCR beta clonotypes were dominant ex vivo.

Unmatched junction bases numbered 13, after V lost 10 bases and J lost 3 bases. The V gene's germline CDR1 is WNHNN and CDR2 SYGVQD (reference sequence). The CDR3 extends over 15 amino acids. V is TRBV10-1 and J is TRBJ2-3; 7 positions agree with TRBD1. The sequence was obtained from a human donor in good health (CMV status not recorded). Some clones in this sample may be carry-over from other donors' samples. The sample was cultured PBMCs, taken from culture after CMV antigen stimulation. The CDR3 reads CATKHLTGVTDTQYF. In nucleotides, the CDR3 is TGCGCCACCAAGCACCTCACAGGGGTGACAGATACGCAGTATTTT.